This T cell receptor (beta chain) stems from a study of blood T cell repertoires in COVID-19. Some clones are missing from TCRdb's copy, which holds only in-frame ones; the method was immunoSEQ multiplex PCR. This sample has 300,000 to 400,000 clones, with approximately 85% found just once. Germline V gene sequence: CDR1 SEHNR, CDR2 FQNEAQ (reference sequence). This CDR3 contains 17 residues. Trimming cost V 5 bases and J 6 bases; bases outside gene matches: 17. The rearrangement uses TRBV7-9 and TRBJ1-2; TRBD1 aligns across 8 bases. The TCR originated in a human donor in a cohort sampled during active COVID-19. Material for sequencing was peripheral blood. DNA of the CDR3: TGTGCCAGCAGCCTATTATTAGTTTCGGACAGGGAAAATGGCTACACCTTC. Translating it yields CASSLLLVSDRENGYTF.